These 7 T cell receptor beta chains were all obtained from the same sample, sequenced in a study of vaccination and CD4 T cells after COVID-19. CD4+ T cells that had been cultured provided DNA sequenced with the Oncomine TCR Beta short-read assay. Using its own MiXCR run on the PCR reads, TCRdb lists one record per CDR3 protein. The sample includes 20,000 or so distinct CDR3 sequences, 51% of them seen just once. No antigens are known for them. Treatment of the sample: 10-day PBMC culture with coronavirus spike peptide pools or control peptides (ViraFEST assay). Sequenced material: CD4+ T cells from blood, cultured in vitro, taken before SARS-CoV-2 vaccination. Receptor source: a human donor who had recovered from COVID-19.

The gene calls are TRBV19 and TRBJ2-6; D may match TRBD1 or TRBD2 (5 bases each). CDR1 is LNHDA, CDR2 SQIVND, per germline (reference sequence). Trimming removed 5 bases from V and 0 bases from J, with 14 bases in between. This CDR3 spans 17 amino acids. CDR3 bases: TGTGCCAGTAGTCCCGGGACGGGTATCTCTGGGGCCAACGTCCTGACTTTC. It encodes CASSPGTGISGANVLTF.

This chain uses TRBV5-4 with TRBJ2-1, with 8 bases fitting TRBD2. Germline V gene data show CDR1 as SGHNT and CDR2 as YYREEE (reference sequence). This CDR3 is built from 16 residues. With 4 bases clipped from V and 1 base from J, the junction kept 7 bases outside the gene matches. CDR3 residues: CASSLTGTSSYNEQFF. Written as DNA, the CDR3 is TGTGCCAGCAGCCTGACCGGGACTAGTTCCTACAATGAGCAGTTCTTC.

The gene calls are TRBV28 and TRBJ2-1, with a weak D call TRBD1 (6 bases). V was cut by 6 bases and J by 2 bases, with 11 bases left in between. The CDR3 covers 14 residues. Germline lookup yields CDR1 MDHEN and CDR2 SYDVKM. The CDR3 bases are TGTGCCAGCAGCCGCAGGGGTACCTACAATGAGCAGTTCTTC. It yields the protein CASSRRGTYNEQFF. Filled out from reference TRBV28 and TRBJ2-1, the complete variable domain reads DVKVTQSSRYLVKRTGEKVFLECVQDMDHENMFWYRQDPGLGLRLIYFSYDVKMKEKGDIPEGYSVSREKKERFSLILESASTNQTSMYLCASSRRGTYNEQFFGPGTRLTVL.

This clonotype was recorded once. No conserved phenylalanine or tryptophan is present at the end of the CDR3, so a read error is the likely explanation. The chain joins TRBV11-2 to TRBJ2-7; a possible D gene is TRBD1 (5 bases). CDR1 is SGHAT and CDR2 is FQNNGV in the germline V gene. V lost 3 bases to trimming and J lost 7 bases, with 19 bases between them. This CDR3 is built from 15 residues. The CDR3 DNA reads as TGTGCCAGCAGCTTGTATCTGACAGACAAGCGAGAGCAGTACTCC. This encodes CASSLYLTDKREQYS.

This clonotype was observed a handful of times. The chain has TRBV24-1 and TRBJ2-1; the D is unclear. The V end was cut by 4 bases, the J end by 7 bases, with 10 bases between. Germline V gene data show CDR1 as KGHDR and CDR2 as SFDVKD. This CDR3 region has 13 residues. CDR3 loop: CATSDRPDNEQFF. The DNA for the CDR3 is TGTGCCACCAGTGACCGCCCCGATAATGAGCAGTTCTTC.

This clonotype was seen a few times. This CDR3 reads CASSLEGDIQYF. CDR3 bases: TGTGCCAGCAGCTTGGAGGGGGACATTCAGTACTTC. V usage is TRBV7-8 and J usage is TRBJ2-4; D may correspond to TRBD1 or TRBD2 (6 bases each). Deletions cut 3 bases from V and 8 bases from J, with 8 bases between. CDR1 and CDR2 from the germline V gene are SGHVS and FQNEAQ. CDR3 length: 12 residues. Full variable domain (missing parts from reference TRBV7-8 and TRBJ2-4): GAGVSQSPRYKVAKRGQDVALRCDPISGHVSLFWYQQALGQGPEFLTYFQNEAQLDKSGLPSDRFFAERPEGSVSTLKIQRTQQEDSAVYLCASSLEGDIQYFGAGTRLSVL.

The V call is TRBV28, the J call TRBJ2-1, with D possibly matching TRBD2 (6 bases). V was cut by 5 bases and J by 1 base, with 15 bases left in between. Germline CDR1 is MDHEN and CDR2 is SYDVKM. The CDR3 spans 16 residues. The CDR3 nucleotides read TGTGCCAGCAGTCCGACTAGTTTCTATTCCTACAATGAGCAGTTCTTC. Translating gives CASSPTSFYSYNEQFF.